This TCR beta chain was recovered during a study of T cells in Graves' hyperthyroidism and ophthalmopathy. This clonotype has just a few counts. Trimming took off 5 bases at V and 4 bases at J, with 26 bases between the two ends. The CDR3 has 18 residues. CDR1 and CDR2 from the germline V gene are MNHNS and SASEGT. Researchers took RNA transcripts and amplified the TCR beta CDR3 regions from them. The TCR CDR3 first-round RT-PCR relied on the HTBI primer set. TCRdb re-derived calls from the multiplex PCR reads in MiXCR, one entry per CDR3 protein. The sample records about 560,000 distinct CDR3 sequences, about a sixth being singletons.

The chain recombines TRBV6-1 with TRBJ2-5; TRBD1 might be the D (6 bases). Input material: blood. The receptor's source is a woman under 30 with Graves' hyperthyroidism. CDR3 nucleotide sequence: TGTGCCAGCAGTCCCCTAGCTCCGTGGGGGCCCCGGGGAGAGACCCAGTACTTC. Translation: CASSPLAPWGPRGETQYF.